These T cell receptor beta chains were read from a single sample in a study of human T cells and chemical hapten exposure. TCRdb recomputed calls from the reads with MiXCR, one row per CDR3 protein. The sample includes 100,000 to 150,000 distinct CDR3 sequences, 8% to 9.5% of them seen just once. The source material was whole blood. The receptors stem from a human donor in good health. Some clones in this sample may be carry-over from other donors' samples. Each CDR3 is given with its conserved first and last residue. Fields, in order: CDR3 DNA, CDR3 protein, D gene, V gene, J gene, clone size. A D gene is named only where the DNA matches it firmly. Clone size is not always given. Where it is, it says once, few, many or a class for expanded clones.

CDR3 DNA: TGTGCCAGCAGTAACACAGGGCTTAACTCGAACACCGGGGAGCTGTTTTTT
CDR3 protein: CASSNTGLNSNTGELFF
D gene: -
V gene: TRBV12-3/TRBV12-4
J gene: TRBJ2-2
clone size: few

CDR3 DNA: TGTGCCACCAGCAGAGGGTGGACAGGAGTTCAAGAGACCCAGTACTTC
CDR3 protein: CATSRGWTGVQETQYF
D gene: TRBD1
V gene: TRBV15
J gene: TRBJ2-5
clone size: few

CDR3 DNA: TGCGCCAGCAGCCAAGGACAGTTGAACACTGAAGCTTTCTTT
CDR3 protein: CASSQGQLNTEAFF
D gene: -
V gene: TRBV4-3
J gene: TRBJ1-1
clone size: -

CDR3 DNA: TGCAGTGCTAGAGGACCTCCGCAGGGGTCCTACGAGCAGTACTTC
CDR3 protein: CSARGPPQGSYEQYF
D gene: -
V gene: TRBV20-1
J gene: TRBJ2-7
clone size: -

CDR3 DNA: TGTGCCAGCAGCTTAGACGGCCTAGCGGGGGGAAAAACGCAGTATTTT
CDR3 protein: CASSLDGLAGGKTQYF
D gene: TRBD2
V gene: TRBV7-9
J gene: TRBJ2-3
clone size: few

CDR3 DNA: TGTGCCAGCAGTGAGGCTAGCGAGAACAATGAGCAGTTCTTC
CDR3 protein: CASSEASENNEQFF
D gene: -
V gene: TRBV6-4
J gene: TRBJ2-1
clone size: many

CDR3 DNA: TGCAGTGCTAGACCTAGCGGGGGGAACACCGGGGAGCTGTTTTTT
CDR3 protein: CSARPSGGNTGELFF
D gene: TRBD2
V gene: TRBV20-1
J gene: TRBJ2-2
clone size: many

CDR3 DNA: TGCAGTGCTAGAAAGGGAGCTAGCACAGATACGCAGTATTTT
CDR3 protein: CSARKGASTDTQYF
D gene: -
V gene: TRBV20-1
J gene: TRBJ2-3
clone size: -

CDR3 DNA: TGCGCCAGCAGCTTGGCCAGCGCAGCCTCGTATACGCAGTATTTT
CDR3 protein: CASSLASAASYTQYF
D gene: -
V gene: TRBV5-1
J gene: TRBJ2-3
clone size: -

CDR3 DNA: TGTGCCAGCAGCCACCGGGACAGGGACGAGACCCAGTACTTC
CDR3 protein: CASSHRDRDETQYF
D gene: TRBD1
V gene: TRBV14
J gene: TRBJ2-5
clone size: few

CDR3 DNA: TGTGCCAGCAGTGAGAGGCTCTATGACGAGCAGTACTTC
CDR3 protein: CASSERLYDEQYF
D gene: -
V gene: TRBV25-1
J gene: TRBJ2-7
clone size: few

CDR3 DNA: TGTGCCAGCAGTTCCGTACAGGGCATGAACACTGAAGCTTTCTTT
CDR3 protein: CASSSVQGMNTEAFF
D gene: -
V gene: TRBV6-6
J gene: TRBJ1-1
clone size: -

CDR3 DNA: TGTGCCAGCAGCCCCCCTCGGAGGGGCGAGCAGTACTTC
CDR3 protein: CASSPPRRGEQYF
D gene: -
V gene: TRBV7-4
J gene: TRBJ2-7
clone size: -

CDR3 DNA: TGCGCCAGCAGCCCTGGTGCAGGGATGTTAGATGAGCAGTTCTTC
CDR3 protein: CASSPGAGMLDEQFF
D gene: -
V gene: TRBV4-3
J gene: TRBJ2-1
clone size: -

CDR3 DNA: TGTGCCAGCTTTGTGGGAGGGCCTATCGGGGAGCTGTTTTTT
CDR3 protein: CASFVGGPIGELFF
D gene: TRBD2
V gene: TRBV6-6
J gene: TRBJ2-2
clone size: few

CDR3 DNA: TGCGCCAGCAGCTTGGGTGAGGGGAGTAACTATGGCTACACCTTC
CDR3 protein: CASSLGEGSNYGYTF
D gene: -
V gene: TRBV5-1
J gene: TRBJ1-2
clone size: many

CDR3 DNA: TGCGCCAGCAGCCAAACAGCTGTTAATGAAAAACTGTTTTTT
CDR3 protein: CASSQTAVNEKLFF
D gene: -
V gene: TRBV4-1
J gene: TRBJ1-4
clone size: few

CDR3 DNA: TGTGCCAGCAGCGGGAGACAGGGGCACTACGAGCAGTACTTC
CDR3 protein: CASSGRQGHYEQYF
D gene: TRBD1
V gene: TRBV6-6
J gene: TRBJ2-7
clone size: many

CDR3 DNA: TGTGCCAGCAGCCGGAGCGGGGGGCCGAACACCGGGGAGCTGTTTTTT
CDR3 protein: CASSRSGGPNTGELFF
D gene: TRBD2
V gene: TRBV6-5
J gene: TRBJ2-2
clone size: many

CDR3 DNA: TGTGCCAGCAGTTACACCTTAGCGGACGAGCAGTACTTC
CDR3 protein: CASSYTLADEQYF
D gene: -
V gene: TRBV6-5
J gene: TRBJ2-7
clone size: many

CDR3 DNA: TGTGCCTGGAGTCCAGACGGGTACTCCGAAGCTTTCTTT
CDR3 protein: CAWSPDGYSEAFF
D gene: -
V gene: TRBV30
J gene: TRBJ1-1
clone size: many

CDR3 DNA: TGCAGCGCATTGGACAGTTATAATTCACCCCTCCACTTT
CDR3 protein: CSALDSYNSPLHF
D gene: -
V gene: TRBV29-1
J gene: TRBJ1-6
clone size: -

CDR3 DNA: TGTGCTACCCGACTAGCGGGCGGCGGGGAGCTGTTTTTT
CDR3 protein: CATRLAGGGELFF
D gene: TRBD2
V gene: TRBV12-5
J gene: TRBJ2-2
clone size: few

CDR3 DNA: TGCAGCGTTGAAATACTAGCGGGAGTCGGGGAGCTGTTTTTT
CDR3 protein: CSVEILAGVGELFF
D gene: TRBD2
V gene: TRBV29-1
J gene: TRBJ2-2
clone size: many

CDR3 DNA: TGTGCCACCAGTGATCCCTCCGGACAGTTAGATACGCAGTATTTT
CDR3 protein: CATSDPSGQLDTQYF
D gene: -
V gene: TRBV24-1
J gene: TRBJ2-3
clone size: many

CDR3 DNA: TGTGCCAGCAGCTTGTATGCAGGTTGGAACACTGAAGCTTTCTTT
CDR3 protein: CASSLYAGWNTEAFF
D gene: -
V gene: TRBV5-8
J gene: TRBJ1-1
clone size: -

CDR3 DNA: TGTGCCAGTAGTATGGGCAGGATCCTTAGCAATCAGCCCCAGCATTTT
CDR3 protein: CASSMGRILSNQPQHF
D gene: -
V gene: TRBV19
J gene: TRBJ1-5
clone size: few

CDR3 DNA: TGCAGTGCTAGAGGTGACAGGGGAGTCACAGATACGCAGTATTTT
CDR3 protein: CSARGDRGVTDTQYF
D gene: TRBD1
V gene: TRBV20-1
J gene: TRBJ2-3
clone size: -

CDR3 DNA: TGTGCCAGCAGCTCCGGACGGGGAGATACGCAGTATTTT
CDR3 protein: CASSSGRGDTQYF
D gene: -
V gene: TRBV13
J gene: TRBJ2-3
clone size: -

CDR3 DNA: TGCAGTGCTAGAGACCTAACTCAGGGGGGCTCGGGGGCCAACGTCCTGACTTTC
CDR3 protein: CSARDLTQGGSGANVLTF
D gene: -
V gene: TRBV20-1
J gene: TRBJ2-6
clone size: few

CDR3 DNA: TGTGCCAGCAGTGACCCCCATATAGCTGAAGCTTTCTTT
CDR3 protein: CASSDPHIAEAFF
D gene: -
V gene: TRBV2
J gene: TRBJ1-1
clone size: many

CDR3 DNA: TGTGCCAGCAGCCCGGTGAGTGGCGGGGGCGAGCAGTACTTC
CDR3 protein: CASSPVSGGGEQYF
D gene: TRBD2
V gene: TRBV3-1
J gene: TRBJ2-7
clone size: -

CDR3 DNA: TGCAGCGTGCCCCAGCGGGAGACGGTTACGCAGTATTTT
CDR3 protein: CSVPQRETVTQYF
D gene: TRBD2
V gene: TRBV29-1
J gene: TRBJ2-3
clone size: few

CDR3 DNA: TGTGCCAGCAGCCCCCGGGATCCCAGAAGCTCCTACGAGCAGTACTTC
CDR3 protein: CASSPRDPRSSYEQYF
D gene: -
V gene: TRBV5-5
J gene: TRBJ2-7
clone size: many

CDR3 DNA: TGTGCCAGCAGCTCCGGGACAGTTTACACCGGGGAGCTGTTTTTT
CDR3 protein: CASSSGTVYTGELFF
D gene: TRBD1
V gene: TRBV6-5
J gene: TRBJ2-2
clone size: many

CDR3 DNA: TGTGCCATCAGTGAAGCGGGAGGCCTTGAGCAGTACTTC
CDR3 protein: CAISEAGGLEQYF
D gene: TRBD2
V gene: TRBV10-3
J gene: TRBJ2-7
clone size: -

CDR3 DNA: TGTGCCAGCAGTCGGACGGAGGGAAATGAAAAACTGTTTTTT
CDR3 protein: CASSRTEGNEKLFF
D gene: -
V gene: TRBV12-3/TRBV12-4
J gene: TRBJ1-4
clone size: few

CDR3 DNA: TGTGCCATCAGCGAACAGGGGATCCCCTACGAGCAGTACTTC
CDR3 protein: CAISEQGIPYEQYF
D gene: TRBD1
V gene: TRBV10-3
J gene: TRBJ2-7
clone size: few

CDR3 DNA: TGTGCCAGCAGTTTAGGGGTAGCGGGGCTCAACAATGAGCAGTTCTTC
CDR3 protein: CASSLGVAGLNNEQFF
D gene: TRBD2
V gene: TRBV12-3/TRBV12-4
J gene: TRBJ2-1
clone size: many

CDR3 DNA: TGCAGTGCCCAGACCGGGACTAGCGATGGGTGCAATGAGCAGTTCTTC
CDR3 protein: CSAQTGTSDGCNEQFF
D gene: TRBD2
V gene: TRBV20-1
J gene: TRBJ2-1
clone size: -

CDR3 DNA: TGCAGTGCCCCCGGGACCTTCACCGGGGAGCTGTTTTTT
CDR3 protein: CSAPGTFTGELFF
D gene: -
V gene: TRBV20-1
J gene: TRBJ2-2
clone size: few

CDR3 DNA: TGCAGCGTTGCGAGGCAGGGAATGGACACTGAAGCTTTCTTT
CDR3 protein: CSVARQGMDTEAFF
D gene: -
V gene: TRBV29-1
J gene: TRBJ1-1
clone size: few

CDR3 DNA: TGTGCCAGCAGTACCAGGGGAGGCCAGCCCCAGCATTTT
CDR3 protein: CASSTRGGQPQHF
D gene: -
V gene: TRBV28
J gene: TRBJ1-5
clone size: many

CDR3 DNA: TGTGCCAGCAGCTTAGTCGGGCCGTTAAGCACAGATACGCAGTATTTT
CDR3 protein: CASSLVGPLSTDTQYF
D gene: -
V gene: TRBV7-2
J gene: TRBJ2-3
clone size: few

CDR3 DNA: TGTGCCAGCAGTTACTCCCCGGTGGCTAGCTACAATGAGCAGTTCTTC
CDR3 protein: CASSYSPVASYNEQFF
D gene: -
V gene: TRBV6-5
J gene: TRBJ2-1
clone size: -

CDR3 DNA: TGTGCCAGCAGCCCCGGACTAGCGGGAGACCTCTCCTACAATGAGCAGTTCTTC
CDR3 protein: CASSPGLAGDLSYNEQFF
D gene: TRBD2
V gene: TRBV7-6
J gene: TRBJ2-1
clone size: -

CDR3 DNA: TGTGCCAGCAGTGGAGGCGGGTCTGGGGGCCCCTACGAGCAGTACTTC
CDR3 protein: CASSGGGSGGPYEQYF
D gene: -
V gene: TRBV25-1
J gene: TRBJ2-7
clone size: few

CDR3 DNA: TGTGCCAGCAGCCAATATGACAGGGGTGAGCAGTACTTC
CDR3 protein: CASSQYDRGEQYF
D gene: TRBD1
V gene: TRBV14
J gene: TRBJ2-7
clone size: many